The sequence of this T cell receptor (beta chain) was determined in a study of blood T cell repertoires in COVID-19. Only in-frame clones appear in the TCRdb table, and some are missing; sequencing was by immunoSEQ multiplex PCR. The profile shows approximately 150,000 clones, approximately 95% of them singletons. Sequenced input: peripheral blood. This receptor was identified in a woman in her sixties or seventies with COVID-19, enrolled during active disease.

The CDR3 DNA sequence: TGTGCCAGCAGCTGGGGGGGAGAGACCCAGTACTTC. Translating gives CASSWGGETQYF. V is TRBV11-3 and J is TRBJ2-5, with 7 bases aligning to TRBD2. After removal of 4 bases from V and 4 bases from J, the junction contained 0 bases not matched to a gene. Germline CDR1 reads SGHNT; CDR2 reads YENEEA. CDR3 size: 12 residues. Using reference TRBV11-3 and TRBJ2-5 for the parts outside the CDR3, the full variable domain is EAGVVQSPRYKIIEKKQPVAFWCNPISGHNTLYWYLQNLGQGPELLIRYENEEAVDDSQLPKDRFSAERLKGVDSTLKIQPAELGDSAVYLCASSWGGETQYFGPGTRLLVL.